These 21 T cell receptor beta chains came from one sample sequenced in a study of blood T cell repertoires in COVID-19. Assay used: immunoSEQ multiplex PCR; TCRdb lists only in-frame clones, some missing. The sample includes 100,000 to 150,000 clones, about 70% of them seen just once. The sequencing sample was made of peripheral blood. The receptors were gathered from a man in his fifties or sixties with acute or convalescent COVID-19.

CDR3 loop: CASAQIWTGAYQETQYF. As DNA, the CDR3 is TGTGCCAGCGCTCAAATCTGGACAGGGGCGTACCAAGAGACCCAGTACTTC. The rearrangement uses TRBV19 and TRBJ2-5; 9 bases align to TRBD1. This CDR3 has 17 amino acids. The junction had 14 bases not matched to a gene; V was cut back by 9 bases and J by 0 bases. Germline CDR1 and CDR2: LNHDA and SQIVND (reference sequence). Full variable domain (rest looked up from reference TRBV19 and TRBJ2-5): DGGITQSPKYLFRKEGQNVTLSCEQNLNHDAMYWYRQDPGQGLRLIYYSQIVNDFQKGDIAEGYSVSREKKESFPLTVTSAQKNPTAFYLCASAQIWTGAYQETQYFGPGTRLLVL.

In its sample, this clone was seen once. V gene TRBV4-2 combines with J gene TRBJ1-1; no firm D call. Trimming took 0 bases from V and 7 from J, leaving 12 bases between them. CDR1 is LGHNA and CDR2 is YNFKEQ in the germline V gene. The CDR3 is made up of 14 amino acids. CDR3 residues: CASSQDSKGGEAFF. DNA for the CDR3: TGTGCCAGCAGCCAAGACAGTAAGGGAGGTGAAGCTTTCTTT.

The chain is built from TRBV24-1 and TRBJ1-2; D remains ambiguous. V was pared by 2 bases and J by 5 bases, with 5 bases between. Germline-derived CDR1 and CDR2 are KGHDR and SFDVKD. The CDR3 sequence is 12 residues long. The CDR3 loop is CATSDSRYGYTF. As DNA, the CDR3 is TGTGCCACCAGTGATTCCCGGTATGGCTACACCTTC.

The chain joins TRBV30 to TRBJ2-7; D might be TRBD1 (5 bases). The CDR3 spans 15 residues. Per the germline V gene, CDR1 is GTSNPN and CDR2 is SVGIG (reference sequence). Trimming removed 3 bases at V and 7 bases at J, with 22 bases between. The CDR3: CAWSPGQGPVGEQYF. In DNA form, the CDR3 reads TGTGCCTGGAGCCCTGGGCAGGGCCCCGTCGGAGAGCAGTACTTC.

Only a few counts were recorded for this clone. This rearrangement joins TRBV29-1 to TRBJ2-7, with D perhaps matching TRBD2 (6 bases). V lost 7 bases and J lost 2, with 15 bases in between. The CDR3 totals 13 residues. Germline V gene sequence: CDR1 SQVTM, CDR2 ANQGSEA. As DNA, the CDR3 is TGCAGCGCTGGGGGACTTCCTACCTACGAGCAGTACTTC. Its translation is CSAGGLPTYEQYF.

This chain links TRBV19 with TRBJ2-1; the match to TRBD2 covers 11 bases. Trimming removed 3 bases from V and 6 bases from J; junction bases left unmatched: 4. This CDR3 region has 15 residues. The germline V gene has CDR1 LNHDA and CDR2 SQIVND (reference sequence). The CDR3 nucleotides are TGTGCCAGTAGTATTGGGACTAGCGGACCCAATGAGCAGTTCTTC. Protein: CASSIGTSGPNEQFF.

The chain couples TRBV12-3 or TRBV12-4 to TRBJ2-7; possible D gene TRBD2, 6 bases. This CDR3 comprises 13 residues. Trimming cost V 3 bases and J 1 base, with 7 bases left between them. In DNA form, the CDR3 reads TGTGCCAGCAGTTTGGACTATTCCTACGAGCAGTACTTC. This translates into CASSLDYSYEQYF.

This clone appeared a few times. The chain recombines TRBV6-5 with TRBJ1-1; D unresolved. Germline V gene data show CDR1 as MNHEY and CDR2 as SVGAGI. CDR3 length equals 14 residues. The V end was cut by 4 bases, the J end by 0 bases, with 9 bases between. Written as DNA, the CDR3 is TGTGCCAGCAGTTTGGCCCGCCTGAACACTGAAGCTTTCTTT. Translation gives CASSLARLNTEAFF.

V gene TRBV18 combines with J gene TRBJ2-7; D is uncertain. Trimming cost V 4 bases and J 0 bases, with 7 bases left between them. Germline V CDR1 and CDR2: KGHSH, LQKENI. The CDR3 has 13 amino acids. The CDR3 reads CASSRESSYEQYF. The CDR3 DNA reads TGTGCCAGCTCACGTGAGAGCTCCTACGAGCAGTACTTC.

This clone was seen ten or more times. The V call is TRBV6-5, the J call TRBJ2-7, with TRBD2 matching over 7 bases. The CDR3 totals 15 residues. The ends lost 6 bases at V and 3 bases at J; junction bases unmatched: 11. The germline V gene has CDR1 MNHEY and CDR2 SVGAGI. In DNA, the CDR3 is TGTGCCAGCAGGCTAAGCGGGACCTCCATCTACGAGCAGTACTTC. Its translation: CASRLSGTSIYEQYF.

CDR3 protein: CASSSRVPRFGNTIYF. Written as DNA, the CDR3 is TGTGCCAGCAGCTCTCGGGTCCCTCGCTTCGGAAACACCATATATTTT. This sequence joins TRBV7-2 and TRBJ1-3, with D hard to call. V was clipped by 4 bases and J by 4 bases, with 17 bases between them. The CDR3 loop spans 16 amino acids. CDR1 SGHTA and CDR2 FQGNSA come from the germline V gene.

This chain connects TRBV5-1 to TRBJ2-3; 10 nucleotides line up with TRBD2. The germline V gene encodes CDR1 SGHRS and CDR2 YFSETQ. This CDR3 is built from 15 residues. Trimming at V came to 0 bases and at J to 4 bases, leaving 2 bases not matched to a gene. In DNA form, the CDR3 reads TGCGCCAGCAGCTTGGAGAGCGGGGGGGCAGATACGCAGTATTTT. Encoded protein: CASSLESGGADTQYF.

The rearrangement links TRBV24-1 to TRBJ2-1; tentatively, D is TRBD1 (6 bases). The CDR3 totals 15 residues. From germline, CDR1 is KGHDR and CDR2 SFDVKD. The V and J ends lost 3 bases and 6 bases respectively, with 14 bases between them. CDR3 DNA sequence: TGTGCCACCAGTGATCTATGGGGACACCGCAATGAGCAGTTCTTC. The encoded protein is CATSDLWGHRNEQFF.

J is TRBJ1-1 and V is TRBV5-1; D might be TRBD1 (6 bases). Per germline, CDR1 SGHRS and CDR2 YFSETQ. The CDR3 length is 15 residues. Trimming pared 5 bases from V and 1 base from J, leaving 15 bases between. As DNA, the CDR3 is TGCGCCAGCAGAGCTAGGACAGATCAGAACACTGAAGCTTTCTTT. Translating gives CASRARTDQNTEAFF.

This clone has just one count. V and J are TRBV15 and TRBJ2-2; TRBD2 might be the D (5 bases). The germline gives CDR1 LNHNV, CDR2 YYDKDF (reference sequence). Trimming took 5 bases from V and 5 from J, leaving 18 bases between them. The CDR3 runs 16 residues. CDR3 sequence (DNA): TGTGCCACCAGCGGTGGACTGTCGCCGCTAACCGGGGAGCTGTTTTTT. Translating gives CATSGGLSPLTGELFF.

The chain couples TRBV12-5 to TRBJ2-2; 7 bases match TRBD2. This CDR3 spans 14 amino acids. Germline V gives CDR1 LGHNT, CDR2 FRNRAP. The trim removed 7 bases at V and 3 bases at J, leaving 5 bases unmatched. CDR3: CASASLADTGELFF. CDR3 nucleotide sequence: TGTGCTAGTGCGTCCCTAGCGGACACCGGGGAGCTGTTTTTT.

The V call is TRBV18, the J call TRBJ2-3; 9 positions match TRBD2. The ends lost 1 base at V and 0 bases at J; junction bases unmatched: 8. Germline values: CDR1 KGHSH, CDR2 LQKENI. The CDR3 covers 18 residues. The CDR3 spells CASSPLRSGGTSTDTQYF. The DNA of the CDR3 is TGTGCCAGCTCACCACTTCGTAGCGGGGGCACTAGCACAGATACGCAGTATTTT.

The chain recombines TRBV24-1 with TRBJ2-3; D may be TRBD1 (6 bases). The V end was cut by 10 bases, the J end by 4 bases, with 17 bases between. The germline V gene encodes CDR1 KGHDR and CDR2 SFDVKD. The CDR3 sequence is 14 residues long. The CDR3 DNA reads TGTGCCACTCAGCCATCACAGGGCCCAGATACGCAGTATTTT. Protein: CATQPSQGPDTQYF.

V is TRBV5-4 and J is TRBJ2-7; 10 nucleotides align to TRBD2. This CDR3 has 15 residues. J gave up 0 bases and V 0 bases, and 0 bases lay outside the gene matches. CDR1 is SGHNT, CDR2 YYREEE, per germline (reference sequence). The CDR3 bases are TGTGCCAGCAGCTTGGGGACTAGCGGCTCCTACGAGCAGTACTTC. This sequence encodes CASSLGTSGSYEQYF. Full variable domain (rest looked up from reference TRBV5-4 and TRBJ2-7): ETGVTQSPTHLIKTRGQQVTLRCSSQSGHNTVSWYQQALGQGPQFIFQYYREEENGRGNFPPRFSGLQFPNYSSELNVNALELDDSALYLCASSLGTSGSYEQYFGPGTRLTVT.

The gene calls are TRBV10-3 and TRBJ2-2, with 7 bases identical to TRBD1. Germline V gene lookup returns CDR1 ENHRY and CDR2 SYGVKD. The CDR3 runs 13 residues. J lost 5 bases, V lost 10 bases, and 7 bases had no gene match. The CDR3 nucleotides read TGTGCCACCTGGGCACAGGGGACCGGGGAGCTGTTTTTT. It specifies CATWAQGTGELFF.

The V gene is TRBV11-2, the J gene TRBJ1-1; 9 bases line up with TRBD1. The J segment lost 6 bases and the V segment lost 3 bases, leaving 2 bases of the junction unmatched. CDR3 length equals 13 residues. The germline V gene has CDR1 SGHAT and CDR2 FQNNGV. The CDR3 here is CASSLWTGAEAFF. CDR3 nucleotides: TGTGCCAGCAGCTTGTGGACAGGGGCTGAAGCTTTCTTT.